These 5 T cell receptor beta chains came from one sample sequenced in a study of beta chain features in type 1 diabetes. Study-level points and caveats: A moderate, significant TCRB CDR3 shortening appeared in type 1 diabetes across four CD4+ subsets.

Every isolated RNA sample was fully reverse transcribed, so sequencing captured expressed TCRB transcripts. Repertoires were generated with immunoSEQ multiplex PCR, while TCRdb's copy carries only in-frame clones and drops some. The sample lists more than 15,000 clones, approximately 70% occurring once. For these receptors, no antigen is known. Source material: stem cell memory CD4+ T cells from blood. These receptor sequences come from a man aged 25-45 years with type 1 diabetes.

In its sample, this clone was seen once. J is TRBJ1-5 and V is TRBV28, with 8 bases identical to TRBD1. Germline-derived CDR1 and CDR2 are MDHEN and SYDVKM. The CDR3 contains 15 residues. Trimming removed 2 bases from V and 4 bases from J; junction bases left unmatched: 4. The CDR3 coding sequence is TGTGCCAGCAGTTTAAGGACAGGGACAAATCAGCCCCAGCATTTT. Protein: CASSLRTGTNQPQHF.

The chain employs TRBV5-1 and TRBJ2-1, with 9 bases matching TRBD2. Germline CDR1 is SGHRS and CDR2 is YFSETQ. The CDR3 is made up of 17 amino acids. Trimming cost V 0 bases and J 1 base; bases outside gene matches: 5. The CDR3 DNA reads TGCGCCAGCAGCTTGGGGCTAGCGGGGTCTTCCTACAATGAGCAGTTCTTC. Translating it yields CASSLGLAGSSYNEQFF.

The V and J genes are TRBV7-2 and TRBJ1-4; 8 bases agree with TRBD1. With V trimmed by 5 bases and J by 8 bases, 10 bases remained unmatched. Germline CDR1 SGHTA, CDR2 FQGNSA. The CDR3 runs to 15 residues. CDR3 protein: CASSGQTGVREKLFF. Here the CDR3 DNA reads TGTGCCAGCAGCGGCCAGACAGGGGTCCGGGAAAAACTGTTTTTT.

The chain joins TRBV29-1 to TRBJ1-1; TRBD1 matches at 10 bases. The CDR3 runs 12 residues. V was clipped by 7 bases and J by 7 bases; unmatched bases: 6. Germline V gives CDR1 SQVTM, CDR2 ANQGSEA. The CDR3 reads CSGGTGEYEAFF. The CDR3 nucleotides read TGCAGCGGTGGGACAGGGGAGTATGAAGCTTTCTTT.

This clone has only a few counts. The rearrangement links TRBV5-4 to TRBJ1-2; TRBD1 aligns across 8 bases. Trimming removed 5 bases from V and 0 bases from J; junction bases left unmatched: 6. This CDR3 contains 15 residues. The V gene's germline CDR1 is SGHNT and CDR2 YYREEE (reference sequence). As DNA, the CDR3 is TGTGCCAGCAGATCCGGACAGGGAGCTAACTATGGCTACACCTTC. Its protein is CASRSGQGANYGYTF. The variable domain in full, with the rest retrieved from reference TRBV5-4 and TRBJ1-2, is ETGVTQSPTHLIKTRGQQVTLRCSSQSGHNTVSWYQQALGQGPQFIFQYYREEENGRGNFPPRFSGLQFPNYSSELNVNALELDDSALYLCASRSGQGANYGYTFGSGTRLTVV.